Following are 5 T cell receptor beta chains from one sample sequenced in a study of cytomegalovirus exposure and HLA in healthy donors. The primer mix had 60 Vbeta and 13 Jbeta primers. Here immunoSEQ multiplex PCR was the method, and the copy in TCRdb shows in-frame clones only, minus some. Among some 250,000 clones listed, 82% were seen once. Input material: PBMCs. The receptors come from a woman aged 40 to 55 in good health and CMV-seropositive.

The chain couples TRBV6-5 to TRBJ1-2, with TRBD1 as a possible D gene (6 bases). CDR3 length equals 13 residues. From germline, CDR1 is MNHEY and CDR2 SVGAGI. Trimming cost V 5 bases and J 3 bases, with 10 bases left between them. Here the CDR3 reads CASSRQVDYGYTF. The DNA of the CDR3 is TGTGCCAGCAGTCGACAGGTAGACTATGGCTACACCTTC.

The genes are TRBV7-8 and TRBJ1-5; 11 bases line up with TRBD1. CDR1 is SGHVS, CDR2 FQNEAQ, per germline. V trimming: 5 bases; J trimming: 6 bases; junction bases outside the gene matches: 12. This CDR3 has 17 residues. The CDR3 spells CASSLIGQGAPIQPQHF. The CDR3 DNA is TGTGCCAGCAGCCTAATAGGACAGGGGGCGCCTATTCAGCCCCAGCATTTT.

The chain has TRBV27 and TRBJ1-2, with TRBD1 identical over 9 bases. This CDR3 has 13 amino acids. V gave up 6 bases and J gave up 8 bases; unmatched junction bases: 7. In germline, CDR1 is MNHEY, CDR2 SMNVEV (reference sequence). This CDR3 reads CASSWDRVQGYTF. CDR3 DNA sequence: TGTGCCAGCAGCTGGGACAGGGTTCAGGGCTACACCTTC.

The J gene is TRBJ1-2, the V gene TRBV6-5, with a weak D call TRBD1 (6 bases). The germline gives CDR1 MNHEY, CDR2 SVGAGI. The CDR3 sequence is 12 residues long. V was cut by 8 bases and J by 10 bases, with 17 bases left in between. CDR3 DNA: TGTGCCAGCCGAAGTTGGGACAACAACTACACCTTC. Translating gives CASRSWDNNYTF.

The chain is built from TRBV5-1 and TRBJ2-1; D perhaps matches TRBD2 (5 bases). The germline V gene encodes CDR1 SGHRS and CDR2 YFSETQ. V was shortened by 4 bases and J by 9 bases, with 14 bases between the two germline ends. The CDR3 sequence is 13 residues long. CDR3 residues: CASSPLTSFEQFF. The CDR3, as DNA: TGCGCCAGCAGCCCTCTCACTAGTTTTGAGCAGTTCTTC.